These 27 T cell receptor beta chains originate from one sample sequenced in a study of regulatory T cells in long-lasting Graves disease. Construction of the TCR beta libraries employed iRepertoire HTBI primers in conjunction with Arm-PCR of CDR3 regions. TCRdb called the multiplex PCR reads again in MiXCR, with one record for every CDR3 protein. This repertoire shows 420,000 or so distinct CDR3 sequences, 23% found once; its top ten account for roughly 26%. As to time point: persistent/refractory GD, antithyroid drugs over 5 years with positive TRAb. Isolated PBMC RNA provided the starting material for the TCR library. Specimen: peripheral blood mononuclear cells (PBMCs), collected when the disease was refractory, from a patient treated with antithyroid drugs. These receptors all stem from a female donor with Graves disease.

This clonotype was seen a few times. This could be a read error, since a much larger clone is one nucleotide away. This chain connects TRBV9 to TRBJ2-7, with a possible D match to TRBD2 (6 bases). Germline V lookup: CDR1 SGDLS, CDR2 YYNGEE. The CDR3 has 14 residues. CDR3 sequence: CASSVASANYGQYF. DNA for the CDR3: TGTGCCAGCAGCGTGGCTAGCGCTAACTACGGGCAGTACTTC.

Regarding this clonotype: A much more abundant neighbour one base away suggests this may be a read error. The gene calls are TRBV6-2 or TRBV6-3 and TRBJ2-5, with D uncertain. V was pared by 0 bases and J by 7 bases, with 18 bases between. The CDR3 covers 16 residues. Per germline, CDR1 MNHEY and CDR2 SVGEGT. CDR3 bases: TGTGCCAGCAGTTACTCGTTACGCGGCGGAGAAGGGACCCAGTACTTC. Amino acids: CASSYSLRGGEGTQYF.

V is TRBV5-4 and J is TRBJ2-5, with D hard to call. Germline CDR1 SGHNT, CDR2 YYREEE (reference sequence). CDR3 length equals 15 residues. V lost 0 bases, J lost 2 bases, and 11 bases lay in between. The CDR3 is CASSLERLGQETQYF. CDR3 bases: TGTGCCAGCAGCTTGGAACGACTCGGACAAGAGACCCAGTACTTC. The entire variable domain, with the rest obtained from reference TRBV5-4 and TRBJ2-5, is as follows: ETGVTQSPTHLIKTRGQQVTLRCSSQSGHNTVSWYQQALGQGPQFIFQYYREEENGRGNFPPRFSGLQFPNYSSELNVNALELDDSALYLCASSLERLGQETQYFGPGTRLLVL.

This clonotype was seen a handful of times. This chain uses TRBV5-1 with TRBJ2-7; possible D gene TRBD2, 6 bases. CDR1 is SGHRS, CDR2 YFSETQ, per germline. The CDR3 spans 16 residues. V shed 0 bases and J shed 3 bases, with 16 bases lying between them. CDR3 protein: CASSLDAGRGIYEQYF. The CDR3 bases are TGCGCCAGCAGCTTGGACGCAGGGCGGGGAATCTACGAGCAGTACTTC.

This clonotype was seen a few times. This may be a read error: a much more frequent sequence differs by one nucleotide. The chain carries TRBV2 and TRBJ1-1; D call uncertain. The CDR3 runs to 15 residues. CDR1 and CDR2 from the germline V gene are SNHLY and FYNNEI. The CDR3 region is CASSEPMALNAEAFF. Here the CDR3 DNA reads TGTGCCAGCAGTGAACCTATGGCCCTGAACGCTGAAGCTTTCTTT.

The chain couples TRBV4-1 to TRBJ2-7; D is ambiguous. The V end lost 0 bases, the J end lost 0 bases, and 9 bases lay between the germline ends. The germline V gene encodes CDR1 MGHRA and CDR2 YSYEKL. The CDR3 totals 15 residues. CDR3 sequence (DNA): TGCGCCAGCAGCCAAGATCTCCTATTCTCCTACGAGCAGTACTTC. Protein product: CASSQDLLFSYEQYF.

This chain links TRBV24-1 with TRBJ2-5; D call uncertain. V was trimmed by 4 bases and J by 4 bases, leaving 12 bases between them. This CDR3 has 14 amino acids. Germline V gives CDR1 KGHDR, CDR2 SFDVKD. This chain's CDR3 is CATSEQAGRETQYF. In DNA, the CDR3 is TGTGCCACCAGTGAGCAGGCTGGTCGAGAGACCCAGTACTTC.

The V call is TRBV6-2 or TRBV6-3, the J call TRBJ2-4; D may be TRBD1 or TRBD2 (5 bases each). V was shortened by 4 bases and J by 2 bases, with 9 bases between the two germline ends. The V gene's germline CDR1 is MNHEY and CDR2 SVGEGT. The CDR3 sequence is 14 residues long. The CDR3 DNA reads as TGTGCCAGCAGTTGGCAGGGACCCAAAAACATTCAGTACTTC. It is translated as CASSWQGPKNIQYF.

There are many counts of this clonotype. This chain links TRBV2 with TRBJ1-2; D call uncertain. The CDR3 contains 13 residues. The V end was cut by 1 base, the J end by 0 bases, with 3 bases between. Germline CDR1 and CDR2: SNHLY and FYNNEI. This CDR3 is CASSEGPNYGYTF. CDR3 coding DNA: TGTGCCAGCAGTGAAGGGCCTAACTATGGCTACACCTTC.

The chain is built from TRBV15 and TRBJ1-5; 7 bases fit TRBD1. J lost 5 bases, V lost 2 bases, and 9 bases had no gene match. CDR3 length equals 16 residues. Germline CDR1 reads LNHNV; CDR2 reads YYDKDF (reference sequence). DNA of the CDR3: TGTGCCACCAGCAGAACGCGTATGACAGGGCATCAGCCCCAGCATTTT. It encodes CATSRTRMTGHQPQHF.

This clonotype was counted at least ten times. The CDR3 nucleotides read TGCAGCGTAGCGTACGGCCAACAAGAGACCCAGTACTTC. This encodes CSVAYGQQETQYF. The rearrangement uses TRBV29-1 and TRBJ2-5; D is unclear. Germline assignment: CDR1 SQVTM and CDR2 ANQGSEA. The CDR3 totals 13 residues. The ends were cut back, 6 bases at V and 2 bases at J, with 13 bases in the middle.

In this sample, this clonotype turned up many times. This chain joins TRBV7-2 and TRBJ2-7, with 8 bases lining up with TRBD1. Germline V lookup: CDR1 SGHTA, CDR2 FQGNSA. The CDR3 has 15 residues. V was pared by 2 bases and J by 3 bases, with 6 bases of the junction left unmatched. DNA of the CDR3: TGTGCCAGCAGCTTAACCGACAGGGGCTACTACGAGCAGTACTTC. Translation: CASSLTDRGYYEQYF.

This clonotype was seen a few times. This chain links TRBV6-2 or TRBV6-3 with TRBJ2-2; TRBD2 agrees at 8 bases. The junction had 8 bases not matched to a gene; V was cut back by 2 bases and J by 3 bases. CDR3 size: 17 residues. Per germline, CDR1 MNHEY and CDR2 SVGEGT. CDR3 protein: CASSYEAGELYTGELFF. Written as DNA, the CDR3 is TGTGCCAGCAGTTACGAAGCGGGAGAGCTTTACACCGGGGAGCTGTTTTTT.

This clonotype was recorded at least ten times. The rearrangement joins TRBV6-1 to TRBJ2-1, with TRBD1 matching over 9 bases. CDR3 length: 15 residues. The V gene's germline CDR1 is MNHNS and CDR2 SASEGT. Trimming removed 5 bases from V and 4 bases from J; junction bases left unmatched: 6. CDR3 region: CASSPQGARYNEQFF. CDR3 bases: TGTGCCAGCAGTCCACAGGGGGCGCGTTACAATGAGCAGTTCTTC.

The gene calls are TRBV7-3 and TRBJ2-2; D unclear. V lost 2 bases to trimming and J lost 6 bases, with 7 bases between them. Germline-derived CDR1 and CDR2 are SGHTA and FQGTGA. The CDR3 is made up of 13 amino acids. CDR3 region: CASSLSLAGELFF. In DNA form, the CDR3 reads TGTGCCAGCAGCTTATCTCTAGCCGGGGAGCTGTTTTTT.

This clonotype occurred a few times. The V gene is TRBV7-2, the J gene TRBJ2-7; D is unclear. The germline gives CDR1 SGHTA, CDR2 FQGNSA. CDR3 length: 14 residues. Trimming took off 5 bases at V and 7 bases at J, with 18 bases between the two ends. The CDR3 DNA is TGTGCCAGCAGCACGACCTGGGCCTACGAAGAGCAGTACTTC. This gives the protein CASSTTWAYEEQYF.

The chain couples TRBV7-2 to TRBJ2-2, with TRBD2 matching 9 bases. This CDR3 region has 18 residues. V dropped 4 bases and J dropped 1; count of bases not matched to a gene: 10. CDR1 and CDR2 from the germline V gene are SGHTA and FQGNSA. The CDR3 loop reads CASSSYALTSGNTGELFF. In DNA form, the CDR3 reads TGTGCCAGCAGCTCGTACGCGTTGACTAGCGGGAACACCGGGGAGCTGTTTTTT.

The chain joins TRBV5-6 to TRBJ1-1; D gene ambiguous. V gave up 2 bases and J gave up 1 base, with 9 bases separating them. The CDR3 totals 14 residues. Looked up from germline, CDR1 is SGHDT and CDR2 is YYEEEE. Written as DNA, the CDR3 is TGTGCCAGCAGCTTTTCCGGCCCGAACACTGAAGCTTTCTTT. Translating gives CASSFSGPNTEAFF.

This clonotype was observed a handful of times. The chain has TRBV30 and TRBJ1-1, with D perhaps matching TRBD1 (6 bases). V gave up 3 bases and J gave up 5 bases, with 13 bases separating them. The V gene's germline CDR1 is GTSNPN and CDR2 SVGIG (reference sequence). This CDR3 is 13 amino acids long. The DNA of the CDR3 is TGTGCCTGGAGCGTAGAAGGGGGGACTGAAGCTTTCTTT. Translating it yields CAWSVEGGTEAFF.

Details on this clonotype: One base away lies a much larger clone, so this may be a sequencing read error. V is TRBV15 and J is TRBJ2-5; tentatively, D is TRBD2 (6 bases). The CDR3 is 16 amino acids. CDR1 and CDR2 from the germline V gene are LNHNV and YYDKDF (reference sequence). The CDR3 protein is CATSRDFGGTQETRYF. The CDR3 coding sequence is TGTGCCACCAGCAGAGATTTTGGGGGGACCCAAGAGACCCGGTACTTC.

CDR3 protein: CASSLDRFREVNTGELFF. In nucleotides, the CDR3 is TGTGCCAGCAGCTTAGATCGGTTCAGGGAGGTGAACACCGGGGAGCTGTTTTTT. The rearrangement links TRBV7-9 to TRBJ2-2, with a weak D call TRBD2 (6 bases). Germline lookup yields CDR1 SEHNR and CDR2 FQNEAQ (reference sequence). The CDR3 sequence is 18 residues long. The ends were cut back, 1 base at V and 1 base at J, with 16 bases in the middle.

This clonotype was seen ten or more times. The chain joins TRBV28 to TRBJ2-7; 12 bases are a match to TRBD2. There are 17 residues in the CDR3. Germline loops: CDR1 MDHEN, CDR2 SYDVKM. The V segment lost 3 bases and the J segment 0 bases; nucleotides outside the gene matches: 6. The DNA for the CDR3 is TGTGCCAGCAGTTTTCCCCGGACTAGCGGGATCTCCTACGAGCAGTACTTC. This translates into CASSFPRTSGISYEQYF.

The chain joins TRBV6-1 to TRBJ2-7, with 10 bases fitting TRBD1. The CDR3 runs 15 residues. Germline trimming cut 6 bases from V and 5 bases from J; bases unmatched to any gene: 10. Per germline, CDR1 MNHNS and CDR2 SASEGT. This chain's CDR3 is CASRHSGTGADEQYF. CDR3 in DNA: TGTGCCAGCAGGCACTCCGGGACAGGGGCCGACGAGCAGTACTTC.

This chain uses TRBV30 with TRBJ1-1; the D gene is possibly TRBD1 (5 bases). Germline assignment: CDR1 GTSNPN and CDR2 SVGIG (reference sequence). V shed 5 bases and J shed 1 base, with 17 bases lying between them. CDR3 length: 15 residues. DNA of the CDR3: TGTGCCTGGTTCAGTCTTGGACACTCGAACACTGAAGCTTTCTTT. This translates into CAWFSLGHSNTEAFF.

This clonotype has only a few counts. The chain joins TRBV7-3 to TRBJ1-5, with 11 bases lining up with TRBD1. CDR3 length equals 14 residues. J was trimmed by 4 bases and V by 6 bases; bases with no gene match: 2. Germline V lookup: CDR1 SGHTA, CDR2 FQGTGA. The CDR3 loop reads CASRGDRGNQPQHF. The CDR3 bases are TGTGCCAGCAGAGGGGACAGGGGGAATCAGCCCCAGCATTTT.

To note about this clonotype: One base away lies a much larger clone, so this may be a sequencing read error. The chain couples TRBV30 to TRBJ2-5, with no clear D. Germline values: CDR1 GTSNPN, CDR2 SVGIG (reference sequence). This CDR3 is built from 13 residues. Trimming stripped 4 bases from V and 0 bases from J, with 9 bases between. The CDR3 region is CAWKTVHQETQYF. DNA for the CDR3: TGTGCCTGGAAAACAGTGCACCAAGAGACCCAGTACTTC.

This clonotype came up a few times. J is TRBJ1-2 and V is TRBV7-9; 7 bases agree with TRBD1. The germline CDR1 and CDR2 sequences are SEHNR and FQNEAQ (reference sequence). V was pared by 1 base and J by 8 bases, with 16 bases of the junction left unmatched. The CDR3 consists of 17 residues. The CDR3 DNA is TGTGCCAGCAGCTTAGTGACAGGGCTCGGAACGACGGGGGGCTACACCTTC. Its protein is CASSLVTGLGTTGGYTF.